This T cell receptor (beta chain) was observed in a study of PD-1 blockade in classical Hodgkin lymphoma. A remark on this clone: Its antigen is unknown.

Every single patient, without exception, relapsed after autologous stem cell transplantation, and brentuximab vedotin exposure varied. The study recorded best responses of complete response, partial response or progressive disease. Whole-study results and caveats: Exclusion was applied to patients who started nivolumab under 1 year after ASCT.

V was trimmed by 1 base and J by 2 bases, leaving 14 bases between them. Germline V gene lookup returns CDR1 SGHRS and CDR2 YFSETQ. The CDR3 has 16 residues. Profiled with immunoSEQ multiplex PCR; TCRdb holds only in-frame clones, not every one. Of 10,000 to 15,000 clones in the sample, roughly 80% were seen once. This material consisted of peripheral blood mononuclear cells (PBMCs), taken at baseline. The chain uses TRBV5-1 and TRBJ2-3, with TRBD1 as a possible D gene (7 bases). The TCR was taken from a human donor with classical Hodgkin lymphoma. The CDR3: CASSLIGRGVTDTQYF. CDR3 nucleotides: TGCGCCAGCAGCTTGATTGGCAGGGGGGTCACAGATACGCAGTATTTT.